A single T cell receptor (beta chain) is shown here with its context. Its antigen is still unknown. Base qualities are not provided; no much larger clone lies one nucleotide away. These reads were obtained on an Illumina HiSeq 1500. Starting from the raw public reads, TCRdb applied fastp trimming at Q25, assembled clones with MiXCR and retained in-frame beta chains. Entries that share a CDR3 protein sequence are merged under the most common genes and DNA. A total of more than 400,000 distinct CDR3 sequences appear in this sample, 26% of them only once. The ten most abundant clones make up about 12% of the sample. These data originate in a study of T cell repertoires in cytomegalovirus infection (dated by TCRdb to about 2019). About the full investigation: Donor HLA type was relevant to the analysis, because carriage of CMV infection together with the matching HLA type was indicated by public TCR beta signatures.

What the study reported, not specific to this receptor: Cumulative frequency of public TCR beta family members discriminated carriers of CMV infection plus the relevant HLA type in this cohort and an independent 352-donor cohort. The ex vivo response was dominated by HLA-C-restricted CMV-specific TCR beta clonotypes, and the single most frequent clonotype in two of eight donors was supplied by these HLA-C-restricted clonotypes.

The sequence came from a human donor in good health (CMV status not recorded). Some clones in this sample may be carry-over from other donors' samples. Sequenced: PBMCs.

The CDR3 has the sequence CASTPGTGELFF. The sequenced DNA is TGTGCCAGCACCCCGGGCACCGGGGAGCTGTTTTTT. The sequence links TRBV7-3 to TRBJ2-2; the D gene lacks a confident call. The germline V gene gives CDR1 as SGHTA and CDR2 as FQGTGA. Inclusive of the bounding cysteine and phenylalanine, the CDR3 is 12 residues long. The CDR3 DNA has 36 bases and is translated from base 1. The germline ends are 7 bases apart after V is trimmed by 7 bases and J by 4 bases.